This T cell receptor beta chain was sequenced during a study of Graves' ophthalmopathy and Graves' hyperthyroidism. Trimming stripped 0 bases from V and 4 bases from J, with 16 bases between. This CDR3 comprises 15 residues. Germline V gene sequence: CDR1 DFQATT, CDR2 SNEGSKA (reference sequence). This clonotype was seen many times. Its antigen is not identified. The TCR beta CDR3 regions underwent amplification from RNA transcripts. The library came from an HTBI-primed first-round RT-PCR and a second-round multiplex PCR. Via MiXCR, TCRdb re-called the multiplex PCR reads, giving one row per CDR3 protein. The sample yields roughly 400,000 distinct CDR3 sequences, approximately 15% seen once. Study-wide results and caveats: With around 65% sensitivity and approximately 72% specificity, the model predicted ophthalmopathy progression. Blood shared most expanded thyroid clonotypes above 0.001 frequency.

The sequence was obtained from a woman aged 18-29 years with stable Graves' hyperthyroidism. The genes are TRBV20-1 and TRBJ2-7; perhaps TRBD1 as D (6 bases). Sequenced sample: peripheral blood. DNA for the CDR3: TGCAGTGCTAGAGACATCCGGATGGGGACATACGAGCAGTACTTC. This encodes CSARDIRMGTYEQYF.